This T cell receptor beta chain was documented in a study of T cells in Graves' hyperthyroidism and ophthalmopathy. From RNA transcripts, TCR beta CDR3 regions were amplified. During a first-round RT-PCR of the TCR CDR3, the HTBI primer set was used. A single record per CDR3 protein comes from TCRdb applying MiXCR to the multiplex PCR reads. In the table there are about 210,000 distinct CDR3 sequences, 17% of which are singletons. V lost 0 bases and J 2 bases, leaving 8 bases between the germline ends. CDR1 is DFQATT, CDR2 SNEGSKA, per germline (reference sequence). CDR3 length equals 13 residues. This clonotype was observed at least ten times. Its matching antigen is unknown. Study-level findings and limits: Also found in blood were most expanded thyroid clonotypes above 0.001.

The V and J genes are TRBV20-1 and TRBJ2-7, with D perhaps matching TRBD1 (6 bases). Sample: blood. The source of this sequence is a man aged 45-60 years with Graves' hyperthyroidism. For the CDR3, the DNA is TGCAGTGCTAGAGATCACAGGGCCTACGAGCAGTACTTC. Translating gives CSARDHRAYEQYF.